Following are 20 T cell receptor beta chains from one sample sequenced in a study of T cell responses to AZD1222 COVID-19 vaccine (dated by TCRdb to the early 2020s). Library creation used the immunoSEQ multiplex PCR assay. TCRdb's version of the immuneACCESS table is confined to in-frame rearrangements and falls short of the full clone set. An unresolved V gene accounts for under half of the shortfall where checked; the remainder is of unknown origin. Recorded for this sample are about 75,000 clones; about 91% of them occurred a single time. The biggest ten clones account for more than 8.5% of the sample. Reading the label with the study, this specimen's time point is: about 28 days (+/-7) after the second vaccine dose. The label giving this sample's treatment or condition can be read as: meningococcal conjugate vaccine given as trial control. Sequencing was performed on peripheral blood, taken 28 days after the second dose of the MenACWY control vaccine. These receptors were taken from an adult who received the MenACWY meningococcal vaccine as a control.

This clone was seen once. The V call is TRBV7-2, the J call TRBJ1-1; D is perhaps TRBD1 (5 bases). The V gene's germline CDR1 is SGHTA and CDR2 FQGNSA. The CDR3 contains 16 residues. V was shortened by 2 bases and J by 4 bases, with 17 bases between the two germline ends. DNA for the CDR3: TGTGCCAGCAGCTTAACCTCTGGGAGTAGGGGCACTGAAGCTTTCTTT. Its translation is CASSLTSGSRGTEAFF.

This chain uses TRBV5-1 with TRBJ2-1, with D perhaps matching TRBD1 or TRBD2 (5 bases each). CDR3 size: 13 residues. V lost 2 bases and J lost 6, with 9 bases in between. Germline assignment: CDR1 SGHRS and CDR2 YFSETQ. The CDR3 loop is CASSFGGGNEQFF. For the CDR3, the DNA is TGCGCCAGCAGCTTTGGTGGGGGCAATGAGCAGTTCTTC.

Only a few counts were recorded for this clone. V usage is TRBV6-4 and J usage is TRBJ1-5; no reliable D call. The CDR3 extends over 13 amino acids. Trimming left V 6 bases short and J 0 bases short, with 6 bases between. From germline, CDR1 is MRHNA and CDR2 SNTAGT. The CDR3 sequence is CASSADSNQPQHF. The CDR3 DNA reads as TGTGCCAGCAGCGCGGATAGCAATCAGCCCCAGCATTTT.

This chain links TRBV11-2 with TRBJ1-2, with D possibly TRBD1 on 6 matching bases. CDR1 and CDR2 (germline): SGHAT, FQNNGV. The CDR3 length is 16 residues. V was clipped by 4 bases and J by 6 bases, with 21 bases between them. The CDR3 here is CASSSLPGQGPDGYTF. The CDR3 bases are TGTGCCAGCAGCTCGCTTCCGGGACAAGGGCCTGATGGCTACACCTTC.

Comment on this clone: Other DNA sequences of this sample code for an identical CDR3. The CDR3 sequence: CASSYGGRGGYTF. CDR3 sequence (DNA): TGTGCCAGCAGTTACGGGGGGCGGGGGGGCTACACCTTC. V usage is TRBV6-5 and J usage is TRBJ1-2; TRBD1 might be the D (6 bases). The germline V and J ends were trimmed by 2 bases and 8 bases, with 12 bases remaining between them. The CDR3 consists of 13 residues. Germline-derived CDR1 and CDR2 are MNHEY and SVGAGI.

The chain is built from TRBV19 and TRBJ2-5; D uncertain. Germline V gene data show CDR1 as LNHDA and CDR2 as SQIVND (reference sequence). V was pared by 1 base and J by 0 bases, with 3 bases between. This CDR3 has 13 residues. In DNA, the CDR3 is TGTGCCAGTAGTATAGGCAACCAAGAGACCCAGTACTTC. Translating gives CASSIGNQETQYF.

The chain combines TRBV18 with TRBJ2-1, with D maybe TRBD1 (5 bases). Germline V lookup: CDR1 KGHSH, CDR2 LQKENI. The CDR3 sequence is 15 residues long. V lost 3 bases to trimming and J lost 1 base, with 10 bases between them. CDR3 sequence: CASSPDRFSYNEQFF. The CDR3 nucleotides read TGTGCCAGCTCACCTGACAGATTTTCCTACAATGAGCAGTTCTTC.

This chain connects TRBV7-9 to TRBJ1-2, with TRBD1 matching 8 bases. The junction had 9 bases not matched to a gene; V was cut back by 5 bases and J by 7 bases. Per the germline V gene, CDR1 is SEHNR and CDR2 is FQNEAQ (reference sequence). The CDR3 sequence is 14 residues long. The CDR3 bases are TGTGCCAGCAGCCCTCCGGGACAGGCCAGTGGCTACACCTTC. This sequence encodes CASSPPGQASGYTF.

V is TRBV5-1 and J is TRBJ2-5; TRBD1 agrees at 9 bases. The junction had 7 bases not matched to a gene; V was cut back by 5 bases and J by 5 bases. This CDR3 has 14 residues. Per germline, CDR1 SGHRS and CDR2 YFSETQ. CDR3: CASSTGQGAETQYF. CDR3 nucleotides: TGCGCCAGCAGTACGGGACAGGGCGCGGAGACCCAGTACTTC. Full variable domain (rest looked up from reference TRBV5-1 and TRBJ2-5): KAGVTQTPRYLIKTRGQQVTLSCSPISGHRSVSWYQQTPGQGLQFLFEYFSETQRNKGNFPGRFSGRQFSNSRSEMNVSTLELGDSALYLCASSTGQGAETQYFGPGTRLLVL.

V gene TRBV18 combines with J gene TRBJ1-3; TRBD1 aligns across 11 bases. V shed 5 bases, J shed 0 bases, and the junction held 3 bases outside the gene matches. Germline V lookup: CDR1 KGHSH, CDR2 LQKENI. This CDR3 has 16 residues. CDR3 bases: TGTGCCAGCTCAGTCGGACAGGGGGCCTCTGGAAACACCATATATTTT. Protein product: CASSVGQGASGNTIYF.

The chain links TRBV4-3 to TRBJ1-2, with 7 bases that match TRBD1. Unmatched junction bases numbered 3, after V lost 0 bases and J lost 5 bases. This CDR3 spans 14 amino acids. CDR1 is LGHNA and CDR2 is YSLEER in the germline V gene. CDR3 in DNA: TGCGCCAGCAGCCAAGAGTCAGGGGGGTATGGCTACACCTTC. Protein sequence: CASSQESGGYGYTF.

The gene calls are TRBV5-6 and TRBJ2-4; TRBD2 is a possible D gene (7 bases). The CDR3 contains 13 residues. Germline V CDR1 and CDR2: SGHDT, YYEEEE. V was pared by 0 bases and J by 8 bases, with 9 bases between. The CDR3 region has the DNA TGTGCCAGCAGCTTGGCGGGGGGCGACATTCAGTACTTC. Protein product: CASSLAGGDIQYF.

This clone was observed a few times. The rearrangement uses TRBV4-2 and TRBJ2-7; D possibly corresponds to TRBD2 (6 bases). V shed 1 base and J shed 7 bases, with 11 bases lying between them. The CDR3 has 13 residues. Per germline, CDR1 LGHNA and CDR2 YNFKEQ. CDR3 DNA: TGTGCCAGCAGCCAAGGGCTGGGGGGAGAGCAGTACTTC. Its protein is CASSQGLGGEQYF.

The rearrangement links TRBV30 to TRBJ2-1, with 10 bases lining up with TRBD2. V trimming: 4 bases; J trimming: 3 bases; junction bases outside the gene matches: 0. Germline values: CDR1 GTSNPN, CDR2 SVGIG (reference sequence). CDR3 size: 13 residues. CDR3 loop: CAWTSGGYNEQFF. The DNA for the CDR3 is TGTGCCTGGACTAGCGGGGGCTACAATGAGCAGTTCTTC.

CDR3 nucleotide sequence: TGTGCCACCAGAGACGGGCAAAACACTGAAGCTTTCTTT. Translated, it gives CATRDGQNTEAFF. J is TRBJ1-1 and V is TRBV24-1; D ambiguous. Germline lookup yields CDR1 KGHDR and CDR2 SFDVKD. The CDR3 contains 13 residues. Trimming took 7 bases from V and 2 from J, leaving 10 bases between them.

The chain's CDR3 is CASGPSGSYNEQFF. As DNA, the CDR3 is TGTGCTAGTGGTCCGAGTGGCTCCTACAATGAGCAGTTCTTC. The chain uses TRBV12-5 and TRBJ2-1; the D is unclear. The V and J ends lost 5 bases and 0 bases respectively, with 8 bases between them. The V gene's germline CDR1 is LGHNT and CDR2 FRNRAP. This CDR3 is built from 14 residues.

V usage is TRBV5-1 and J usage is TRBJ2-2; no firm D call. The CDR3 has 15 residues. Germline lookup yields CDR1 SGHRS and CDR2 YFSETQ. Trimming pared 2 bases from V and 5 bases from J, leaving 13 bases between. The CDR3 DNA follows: TGCGCCAGCAGCTTAGAAGGGTGGAGTACCGGGGAGCTGTTTTTT. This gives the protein CASSLEGWSTGELFF.

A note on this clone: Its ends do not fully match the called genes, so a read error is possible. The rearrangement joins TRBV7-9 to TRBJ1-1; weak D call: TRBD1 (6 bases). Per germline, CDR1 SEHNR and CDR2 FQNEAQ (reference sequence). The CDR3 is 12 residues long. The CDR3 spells CASSGTDRYSLF. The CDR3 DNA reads TGTGCCAGCAGCGGAACAGACAGGTACAGCCTCTTT. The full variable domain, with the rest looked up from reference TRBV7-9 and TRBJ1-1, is DTGVSQNPRHKITKRGQNVTFRCDPISEHNRLYWYRQTLGQGPEFLTYFQNEAQLEKSRLLSDRFSAERPKGSFSTLEIQRTEQGDSAMYLCASSGTDRYSLFGQGTRLTVV.

The CDR3 coding sequence is TGTGCCAGTAGTTCAGGGGCCGACACCGGGGAGCTGTTTTTT. Protein: CASSSGADTGELFF. The chain combines TRBV19 with TRBJ2-2; TRBD1 is a possible D gene (6 bases). CDR1 is LNHDA and CDR2 is SQIVND in the germline V gene (reference sequence). The V end was cut by 5 bases, the J end by 3 bases, with 10 bases between. CDR3 size: 14 residues.

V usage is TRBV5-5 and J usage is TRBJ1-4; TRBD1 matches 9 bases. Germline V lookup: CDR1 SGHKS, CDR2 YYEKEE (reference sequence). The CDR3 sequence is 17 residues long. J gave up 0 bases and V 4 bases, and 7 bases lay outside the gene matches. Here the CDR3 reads CASSPGTGSATNEKLFF. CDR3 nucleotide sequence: TGTGCCAGCAGCCCCGGGACAGGGTCCGCAACTAATGAAAAACTGTTTTTT. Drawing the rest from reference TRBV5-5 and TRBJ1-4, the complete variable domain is DAGVTQSPTHLIKTRGQQVTLRCSPISGHKSVSWYQQVLGQGPQFIFQYYEKEERGRGNFPDRFSARQFPNYSSELNVNALLLGDSALYLCASSPGTGSATNEKLFFGSGTQLSVL.